One and the same sample provided the 22 T cell receptor beta chains below, sequenced in a study of tumor-infiltrating lymphocytes in primary liver carcinoma. Production of TCR beta cDNA used approximately 480 ng total RNA together with a constant-region primer. It was through three nested multiplex PCR rounds of slightly modified ARM-PCR that TCR beta libraries arose. Two initial PCR rounds of around 10 cycles each paired TRBV1-TRBV30 forward primers with a C-beta reverse primer. TCRdb called the multiplex PCR reads again in MiXCR, with one record for every CDR3 protein. The sample holds 310,000 or so distinct CDR3 sequences; approximately 54% are singletons and the top ten take 15% to 20%. For blood RNA, unsorted whole blood served as the source, and germline DNA was extracted too. Sample: peripheral blood. Receptors originate from a woman in her twenties or thirties with primary liver carcinoma and hepatitis B virus infection.

The V call is TRBV5-6, the J call TRBJ2-1; D perhaps matches TRBD2 (5 bases). Trimming cost V 0 bases and J 6 bases, with 10 bases left between them. The CDR3 sequence is 14 residues long. The germline V gene encodes CDR1 SGHDT and CDR2 YYEEEE. The CDR3 protein is CASSLGGWGNEQFF. The CDR3 bases are TGTGCCAGCAGCTTGGGCGGGTGGGGCAATGAGCAGTTCTTC.

The table lists this clonotype with many counts. The chain recombines TRBV4-1 with TRBJ2-1, with TRBD2 as a possible D gene (6 bases). The CDR3 extends over 18 amino acids. Germline lookup yields CDR1 MGHRA and CDR2 YSYEKL. Trimming removed 4 bases at V and 5 bases at J, with 24 bases between. CDR3 coding DNA: TGCGCCAGCAGCCGGGTAAGCGTCGTAGCGGCCGCTCACAATGAGCAGTTCTTC. This codes for CASSRVSVVAAAHNEQFF.

This clonotype was picked up a small number of times. The junction and the germline gene differ at one end; a read error may be behind it. V is TRBV6-1 and J is TRBJ2-7; 8 bases are a match to TRBD2. Germline assignment: CDR1 MNHNS and CDR2 SASEGT. The length of the CDR3 is 13 residues. CDR3 region: CASRLADPYDQYF. The CDR3 DNA reads TGTGCCAGCAGACTAGCGGACCCCTACGATCAGTACTTC.

This clonotype was seen once. A much larger clone lies a single base off, so this may be a read error. The V and J genes are TRBV12-3 or TRBV12-4 and TRBJ2-4; D perhaps matches TRBD2 (6 bases). The CDR3 has 15 residues. The CDR3 sequence is CASSLETLAKNILYF. The CDR3 nucleotides read TGTGCCAGCAGTTTAGAGACACTAGCCAAAAACATTCTGTACTTC.

With regard to this clonotype: A clone one base away is much larger, so this may be a read error. J is TRBJ2-1 and V is TRBV29-1; D remains ambiguous. CDR1 is SQVTM and CDR2 is ANQGSEA in the germline V gene. The CDR3 runs 11 residues. CDR3: CSVEAYNEQVF. In DNA form, the CDR3 reads TGCAGCGTTGAAGCCTACAATGAGCAGGTCTTC.

As for this clonotype: A much larger clone is a single base away; this may be a read error. The genes are TRBV29-1 and TRBJ2-5; D is uncertain. CDR1 is SQVTM, CDR2 ANQGSEA, per germline. There are 14 residues in the CDR3. CDR3: CSVEEGSFQETQCF. DNA of the CDR3: TGCAGCGTTGAAGAGGGCAGCTTCCAAGAGACCCAGTGCTTC.

This chain joins TRBV28 and TRBJ2-5; no definite D call. There are 13 residues in the CDR3. Germline V gene data show CDR1 as MDHEN and CDR2 as SYDVKM. Trimming stripped 10 bases from V and 8 bases from J, with 20 bases between. CDR3 protein: CAITLSSGKTQYF. For the CDR3, the DNA is TGTGCCATCACGCTCTCGTCTGGGAAAACCCAGTACTTC.

As for this clonotype: With a much larger clone just one base away, this may be a read error. The chain has TRBV6-2 or TRBV6-3 and TRBJ2-7, with a possible D match to TRBD1 (6 bases). The CDR3 sequence is 15 residues long. With 5 bases removed from V and 2 bases from J, the gap between germline ends came to 16 bases. CDR1 and CDR2 from the germline V gene are MNHEY and SVGEGT. The CDR3 region has the DNA TGTGCCAGCAGTGAAATACAGGGCCCAGCCTACGAGCAGTACTTC. Translated: CASSEIQGPAYEQYF.

About this clonotype itself: No conserved phenylalanine or tryptophan ends this CDR3, so it is likely a read error. This chain connects TRBV6-6 to TRBJ2-5; no clear D. The CDR3 is 14 amino acids. Germline V gene lookup returns CDR1 MNHNY and CDR2 SVGAGI (reference sequence). CDR3 nucleotides: TGTGTCAGCAATTACGGGCGGACGCAAGAGACCCAGTACTCC. Translated, it gives CVSNYGRTQETQYS.

Notes on this clonotype: A much larger clone lies a single base off, so this may be a read error. This chain uses TRBV4-2 with TRBJ2-2; 9 nucleotides align to TRBD2. Germline CDR1 reads LGHNA; CDR2 reads YNFKEQ. The CDR3 runs to 18 residues. The CDR3 DNA reads as TGTGCCAGCAGCCAAGATTTCCCCCTAGCGGGATCCAACGGGGAGCTGTCTTTT. Translation: CASSQDFPLAGSNGELSF.

Concerning this clonotype: No conserved phenylalanine or tryptophan ends this CDR3, so it is likely a read error. This chain links TRBV10-1 with TRBJ2-1, with D tentatively TRBD1 (6 bases). Trimming pared 8 bases from V and 5 bases from J, leaving 10 bases between. From germline, CDR1 is WNHNN and CDR2 SYGVQD (reference sequence). The CDR3 totals 12 residues. The CDR3 is CASGYRDNEQFL. In nucleotides, the CDR3 is TGCGCCAGCGGATACAGGGACAATGAGCAGTTCCTC.

V usage is TRBV5-4 and J usage is TRBJ2-6; TRBD1 agrees at 8 bases. The V and J ends lost 4 bases and 11 bases, in that order; junction bases with no gene match: 14. Per germline, CDR1 SGHNT and CDR2 YYREEE (reference sequence). The CDR3 spans 16 residues. The CDR3 DNA follows: TGTGCCAGCAGCAGACAGGGGTTGCCTCTGTCCCACGTCCTGACTTTC. Translated, it gives CASSRQGLPLSHVLTF.

The table lists this clonotype with many counts. The V call is TRBV6-5, the J call TRBJ2-2; D may be TRBD2 (6 bases). The CDR3 length is 18 residues. V was clipped by 4 bases and J by 2 bases, with 20 bases between them. Looked up from germline, CDR1 is MNHEY and CDR2 is SVGAGI. The chain's CDR3 is CASSSLDGSGYNTGELFF. The CDR3, as DNA: TGTGCCAGCAGTTCCCTGGACGGGAGTGGTTATAACACCGGGGAGCTGTTTTTT.

Concerning this clonotype itself: The final CDR3 position lacks the conserved phenylalanine or tryptophan, pointing to a likely read error. The V and J genes are TRBV29-1 and TRBJ2-5; tentative D call: TRBD2 (6 bases). The V gene lost 7 bases and the J gene lost 4 bases, with 16 bases spanning the gap. This CDR3 contains 13 residues. Germline V lookup: CDR1 SQVTM, CDR2 ANQGSEA. The CDR3 protein is CSAGGTGGETQYL. The CDR3 bases are TGCAGCGCTGGGGGGACTGGGGGAGAGACCCAGTACTTA.

Here the CDR3 reads CASSESGTTYEQYF. As DNA, the CDR3 is TGCGCCAGCAGTGAATCCGGGACTACTTACGAGCAGTACTTC. The V and J genes are TRBV10-1 and TRBJ2-7, with 7 positions matching TRBD2. The CDR3 extends over 14 amino acids. V shed 3 bases and J 4 bases; nucleotides not matched to a gene: 6. Per the germline V gene, CDR1 is WNHNN and CDR2 is SYGVQD (reference sequence).

This chain uses TRBV13 with TRBJ2-5; 9 bases fit TRBD1. The CDR3 has 13 residues. The germline gives CDR1 PRHDT, CDR2 FYEKMQ (reference sequence). With 4 bases clipped from V and 9 bases from J, the junction kept 6 bases outside the gene matches. The DNA for the CDR3 is TGTGCCAGCAGCTCGCGACAGGGGGGGTCCCAGTACTTC. Translated: CASSSRQGGSQYF.

In regard to this clonotype: An end of the junction differs from the germline gene, which may be a read error. The V call is TRBV11-2, the J call TRBJ2-1, with unresolved D. The CDR3 runs to 14 residues. The germline gives CDR1 SGHAT, CDR2 FQNNGV. DNA of the CDR3: TGTGCGAGCAGCCCCCGACCGTACTACAATGAGCAGTTCTTC. This translates into CASSPRPYYNEQFF.

In regard to this clonotype: Relative to the germline gene, one junction end is altered; a read error may explain this. V usage is TRBV11-3 and J usage is TRBJ1-2, with 7 bases that match TRBD1. This CDR3 has 13 amino acids. CDR1 SGHNT and CDR2 YENEEA come from the germline V gene. DNA for the CDR3: TGTGTCAGCAGCCCCGACAGGGTGAATGGCTACACCTTC. Amino acids: CVSSPDRVNGYTF.

This chain connects TRBV5-1 to TRBJ2-1; D perhaps matches TRBD1 (6 bases). Between the trimmed V and J ends, which lost 6 bases and 3 bases, there was a span of 19 bases. The CDR3 loop spans 16 amino acids. CDR1 is SGHRS and CDR2 is YFSETQ in the germline V gene. The CDR3 bases are TGCGCCAGCATCCATGGACAGTCGACGAACTACAATGAGCAGTTCTTC. This codes for CASIHGQSTNYNEQFF.

The V call is TRBV6-2 or TRBV6-3, the J call TRBJ2-7; no firm D call. Trimming took 8 bases from V and 4 from J, leaving 15 bases between them. Germline CDR1 reads MNHEY; CDR2 reads SVGEGT. The CDR3 is 13 residues long. The DNA of the CDR3 is TGTGCCAGCGTGGACCTGACGGGTTACGAGCAGTACTTC. Encoded protein: CASVDLTGYEQYF.

This clonotype was seen a handful of times. A read error may account for a junction end that differs from germline. The gene calls are TRBV12-3 or TRBV12-4 and TRBJ2-4; TRBD2 is a possible D gene (6 bases). The CDR3 has 18 amino acids. CDR3 DNA sequence: TGTGCCAGCACTTTAGGAGACTTCGGGGGAGGAACCAAAAACATTCAGTACTTC. Its translation: CASTLGDFGGGTKNIQYF.

With respect to this clonotype: A much larger clone sits a single nucleotide away, making a read error possible. CDR3 sequence reads: CAGSPPLQQYF. CDR3 nucleotide sequence: TGTGCCGGCAGCCCACCGCTACAGCAGTACTTC. This rearrangement joins TRBV21-1 to TRBJ2-7; TRBD2 reflects the table's D call only, with no check against the DNA. TRBV21-1 corresponds to a pseudogene. The CDR3 extends over 11 amino acids.